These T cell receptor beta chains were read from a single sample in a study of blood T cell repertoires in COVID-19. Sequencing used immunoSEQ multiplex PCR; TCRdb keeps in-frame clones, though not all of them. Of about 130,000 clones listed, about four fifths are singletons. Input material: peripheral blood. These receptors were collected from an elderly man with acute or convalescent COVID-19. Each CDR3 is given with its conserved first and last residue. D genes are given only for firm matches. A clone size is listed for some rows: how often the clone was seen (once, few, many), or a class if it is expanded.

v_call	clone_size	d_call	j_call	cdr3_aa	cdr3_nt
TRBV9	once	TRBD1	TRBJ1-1	CASSPRQGADTEAFF	TGTGCCAGCAGCCCCCGACAGGGGGCGGACACTGAAGCTTTCTTT
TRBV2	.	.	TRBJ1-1	CASTVTGNTEAFF	TGTGCCAGCACCGTAACAGGGAACACTGAAGCTTTCTTT
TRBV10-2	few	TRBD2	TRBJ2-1	CASSEVLAGGGEQFF	TGCGCCAGCAGTGAGGTCCTAGCGGGGGGCGGTGAGCAGTTCTTC
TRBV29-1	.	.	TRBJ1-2	CSVERGYYGYTF	TGCAGCGTTGAACGGGGATACTATGGCTACACCTTC
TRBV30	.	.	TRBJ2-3	CAWSGKGVGTDTQYF	TGTGCCTGGAGTGGAAAGGGAGTGGGCACAGATACGCAGTATTTT
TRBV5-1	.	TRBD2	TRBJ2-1	CASSQSYSGRNNEQFF	TGCGCCAGCAGCCAATCCTATAGCGGGAGGAACAATGAGCAGTTCTTC
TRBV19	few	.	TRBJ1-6	CASSDMAYNSPLHF	TGTGCCAGCTCGGACATGGCCTATAATTCACCCCTCCACTTT
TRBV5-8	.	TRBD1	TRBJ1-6	CASSIIGTANSPLHF	TGTGCCAGCAGCATAATAGGGACAGCAAATTCACCCCTCCACTTT
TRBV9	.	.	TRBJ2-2	CASSVDGGRTGELFF	TGTGCCAGCAGCGTAGATGGTGGGAGGACCGGGGAGCTGTTTTTT
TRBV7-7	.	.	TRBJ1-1	CASSLAQWIRGSAFF	TGTGCTAGCAGCTTAGCGCAGTGGATCAGGGGCTCAGCTTTCTTT
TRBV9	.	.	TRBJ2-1	CASSVDPGHYGNEQFF	TGTGCCAGCAGCGTCGACCCAGGGCATTATGGCAATGAGCAGTTCTTC
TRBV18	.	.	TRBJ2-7	CASSPPEGSYEQYF	TGTGCCAGCTCACCACCGGAGGGTTCCTACGAGCAGTACTTC
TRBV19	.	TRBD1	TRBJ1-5	CASGTGYIQPQHF	TGTGCCTCCGGGACAGGGTATATTCAGCCCCAGCATTTT
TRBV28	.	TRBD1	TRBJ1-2	CASSHDRGHGFYGYTF	TGTGCCAGCAGCCACGACAGGGGGCACGGCTTCTATGGCTACACCTTC
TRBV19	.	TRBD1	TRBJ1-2	CASSPPGQTFSGYTF	TGTGCCAGTAGTCCCCCGGGACAGACGTTTTCTGGCTACACCTTC
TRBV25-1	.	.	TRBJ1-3	CASSLLGNTIYF	TGTGCCAGCAGTTTATTAGGAAACACCATATATTTT
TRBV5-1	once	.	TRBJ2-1	CASSLVAGPYNEQFF	TGCGCCAGCAGCTTGGTGGCAGGGCCCTACAATGAGCAGTTCTTC
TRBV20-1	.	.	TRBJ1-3	CSASSVSGNTIYF	TGCAGTGCTAGTTCTGTCTCTGGAAACACCATATATTTT
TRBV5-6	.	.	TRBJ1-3	CASSRPTASSGNTIYF	TGTGCCAGCAGCAGACCCACAGCTTCCTCTGGAAACACCATATATTTT
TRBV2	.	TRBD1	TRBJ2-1	CASSTTGGEQFF	TGTGCCAGCAGTACTACAGGGGGTGAGCAGTTCTTC
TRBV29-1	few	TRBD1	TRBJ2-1	CSVKSGGNEQFF	TGCAGCGTGAAATCAGGGGGCAATGAGCAGTTCTTC
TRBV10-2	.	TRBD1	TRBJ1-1	CASSGGGIMNTEAFF	TGCGCCAGCAGTGGAGGGGGCATAATGAACACTGAAGCTTTCTTT
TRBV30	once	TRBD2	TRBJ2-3	CAWSITSGVTDTQYF	TGTGCCTGGAGTATTACTAGCGGGGTCACAGATACGCAGTATTTT
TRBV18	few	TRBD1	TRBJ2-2	CASSLLTWTGMTGELFF	TGTGCCAGCTCCTTGCTCACGTGGACAGGGATGACCGGGGAGCTGTTTTTT
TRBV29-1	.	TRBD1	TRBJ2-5	CSVEGGTGDWETQYF	TGCAGCGTTGAAGGGGGGACAGGGGACTGGGAGACCCAGTACTTC
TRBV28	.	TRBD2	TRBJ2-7	CASSLGLAGEQYF	TGTGCCAGCAGTTTAGGTCTAGCGGGGGAGCAGTACTTC
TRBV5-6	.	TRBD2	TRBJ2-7	CASTNWGTSGGRQYF	TGTGCCAGCACCAATTGGGGGACTAGCGGGGGCAGGCAGTACTTC
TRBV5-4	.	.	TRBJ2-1	CASRPLGGEQFF	TGTGCCAGCAGACCACTAGGCGGAGAGCAGTTCTTC
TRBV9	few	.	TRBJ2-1	CASSVSTGPYNEQFF	TGTGCCAGCAGCGTATCCACAGGGCCATACAATGAGCAGTTCTTC
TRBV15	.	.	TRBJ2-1	CATRAGLRGRRGEQFF	TGTGCCACCAGAGCCGGTCTGCGGGGGCGCCGCGGTGAGCAGTTCTTC
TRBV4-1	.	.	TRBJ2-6	CASSPSPSGANVLTF	TGCGCCAGCAGCCCGTCCCCCTCTGGGGCCAACGTCCTGACTTTC
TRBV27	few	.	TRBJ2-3	CASKGRNTADDTQYF	TGTGCCAGCAAAGGTCGAAATACAGCAGACGATACGCAGTATTTT
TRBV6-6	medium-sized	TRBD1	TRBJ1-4	CASSLGTGVEKLFF	TGTGCCAGCAGCCTCGGGACAGGGGTTGAAAAACTGTTTTTT
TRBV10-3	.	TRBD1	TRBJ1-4	CAISRQGGSEKLFF	TGTGCCATCAGTCGACAGGGGGGTAGTGAAAAACTGTTTTTT
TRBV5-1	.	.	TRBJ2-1	CASSFTGNSYNEQFF	TGCGCCAGCAGCTTCACAGGGAATTCCTACAATGAGCAGTTCTTC
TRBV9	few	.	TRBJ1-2	CASSVGEGRVEVGYTF	TGTGCCAGCAGCGTAGGGGAAGGGAGAGTGGAGGTTGGCTACACCTTC
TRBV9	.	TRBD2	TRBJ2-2	CASSLGGLAGTGELFF	TGTGCCAGCAGCCTAGGTGGGCTAGCGGGAACCGGGGAGCTGTTTTTT
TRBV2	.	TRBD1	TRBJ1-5	CASSEYGQGGRSSNQPQHF	TGTGCCAGCAGTGAATATGGACAGGGAGGGAGGTCAAGCAATCAGCCCCAGCATTTT
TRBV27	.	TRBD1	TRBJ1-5	CASKLGTGSNQPQHF	TGTGCCAGCAAGCTCGGGACAGGGAGCAATCAGCCCCAGCATTTT
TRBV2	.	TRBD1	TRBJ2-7	CASKPDTGGYEQYF	TGTGCCAGCAAACCGGACACAGGGGGCTACGAGCAGTACTTC
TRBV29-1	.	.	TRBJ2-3	CSVADAGNSDTQYF	TGCAGCGTGGCGGATGCAGGGAATTCAGATACGCAGTATTTT
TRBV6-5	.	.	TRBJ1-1	CASRSQRRSTEAFF	TGTGCCAGCAGATCCCAGCGTAGGTCCACTGAAGCTTTCTTT
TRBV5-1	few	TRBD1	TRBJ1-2	CASSTGQEVGGYTF	TGCGCCAGCAGCACCGGACAGGAGGTGGGTGGCTACACCTTC
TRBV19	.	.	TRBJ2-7	CASSLRDKSSYEQYF	TGTGCCAGTAGCCTCCGGGACAAGAGCTCCTACGAGCAGTACTTC
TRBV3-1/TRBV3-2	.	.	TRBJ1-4	CASSQDRQEKLFF	TGTGCCAGCAGCCAAGATCGCCAGGAAAAACTGTTTTTT
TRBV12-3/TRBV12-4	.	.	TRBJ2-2	CASSQGRSGELFF	TGTGCCAGCAGTCAGGGGCGTTCCGGGGAGCTGTTTTTT
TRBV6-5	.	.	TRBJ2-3	CASSYSRQTDTQYF	TGTGCCAGCAGTTACTCGCGACAGACAGATACGCAGTATTTT